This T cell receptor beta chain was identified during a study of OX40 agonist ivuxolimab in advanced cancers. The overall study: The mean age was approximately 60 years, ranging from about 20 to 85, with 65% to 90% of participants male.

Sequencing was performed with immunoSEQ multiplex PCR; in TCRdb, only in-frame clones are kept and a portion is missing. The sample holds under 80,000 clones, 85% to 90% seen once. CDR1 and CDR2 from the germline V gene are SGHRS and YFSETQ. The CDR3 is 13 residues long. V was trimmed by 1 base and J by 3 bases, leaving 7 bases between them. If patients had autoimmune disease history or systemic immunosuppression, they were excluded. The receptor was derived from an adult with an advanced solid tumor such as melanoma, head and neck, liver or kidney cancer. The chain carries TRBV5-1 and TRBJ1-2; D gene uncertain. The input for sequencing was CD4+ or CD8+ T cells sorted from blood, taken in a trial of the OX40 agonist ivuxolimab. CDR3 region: CASSLRADYGYTF. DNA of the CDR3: TGCGCCAGCAGCTTGAGGGCGGACTATGGCTACACCTTC.